This T cell receptor beta chain was recovered during a study of blood T cells in healthy people across ages. Germline CDR1 and CDR2: KGHDR and SFDVKD. The J segment lost 6 bases and the V segment lost 4 bases, leaving 6 bases of the junction unmatched. The CDR3 contains 15 residues. Broader study findings: The fall in TCR beta diversity per million T cells was roughly linear with age. Naive CD4+ cells and diversity were both higher in long-lived donors than in aged donors.

Sample-barcoded 5' priming and a J-beta primer mix drove a second PCR of 7 to 11 cycles. Through a template-switch adaptor with 12 random nucleotides, each cDNA molecule received a tag. TCRdb processed the 5' RACE reads anew with MiXCR; each CDR3 protein has one entry. This table has hundreds of thousands of distinct CDR3 sequences, approximately 22% appearing once. To note about this clonotype: The antigen is unknown.

Total RNA amounts of at least 5 micrograms were extracted per sample. The rearrangement links TRBV24-1 to TRBJ2-3; 10 bases map to TRBD1. Sequenced sample: blood. The receptor was derived from a man in his 70s in good health. CDR3 nucleotides: TGTGCCACCAGTGACCCGACAGGGGGCTTTGATACGCAGTATTTT. Encoded protein: CATSDPTGGFDTQYF.